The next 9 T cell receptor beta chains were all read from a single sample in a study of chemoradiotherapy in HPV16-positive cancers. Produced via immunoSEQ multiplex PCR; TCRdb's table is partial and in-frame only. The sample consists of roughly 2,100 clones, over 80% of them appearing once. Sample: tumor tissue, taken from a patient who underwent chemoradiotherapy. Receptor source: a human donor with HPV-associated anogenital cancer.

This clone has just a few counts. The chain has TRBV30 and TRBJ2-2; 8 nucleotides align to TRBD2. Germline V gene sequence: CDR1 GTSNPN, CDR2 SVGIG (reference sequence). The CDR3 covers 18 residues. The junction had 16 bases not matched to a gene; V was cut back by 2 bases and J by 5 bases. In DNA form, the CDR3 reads TGTGCCTGGAGTCCGTTCCCCCCTTTAAGCGGGAGAACCGGGGAGCTGTTTTTT. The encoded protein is CAWSPFPPLSGRTGELFF.

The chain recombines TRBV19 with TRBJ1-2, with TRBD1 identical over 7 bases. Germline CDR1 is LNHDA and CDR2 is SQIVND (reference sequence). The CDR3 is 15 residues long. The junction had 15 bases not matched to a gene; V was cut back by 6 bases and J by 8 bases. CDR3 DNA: TGTGCCAGTAGGCGGGGGGACAGTTCAACGGAGGGCTACACCTTC. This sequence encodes CASRRGDSSTEGYTF. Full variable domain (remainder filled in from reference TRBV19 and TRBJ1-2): DGGITQSPKYLFRKEGQNVTLSCEQNLNHDAMYWYRQDPGQGLRLIYYSQIVNDFQKGDIAEGYSVSREKKESFPLTVTSAQKNPTAFYLCASRRGDSSTEGYTFGSGTRLTVV.

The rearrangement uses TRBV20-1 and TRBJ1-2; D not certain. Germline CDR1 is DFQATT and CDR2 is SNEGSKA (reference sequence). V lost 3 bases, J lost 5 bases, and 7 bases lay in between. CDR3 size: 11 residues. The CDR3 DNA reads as TGCAGTGCTAGGTCCGATTATGGCTACACCTTC. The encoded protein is CSARSDYGYTF.

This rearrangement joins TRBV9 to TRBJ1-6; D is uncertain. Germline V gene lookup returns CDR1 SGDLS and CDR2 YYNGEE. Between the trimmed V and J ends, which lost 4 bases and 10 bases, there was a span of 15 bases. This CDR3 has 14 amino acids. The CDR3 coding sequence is TGTGCCAGCAGCTCCAGAGAATTTCAGTCACCCCTCCACTTT. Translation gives CASSSREFQSPLHF.

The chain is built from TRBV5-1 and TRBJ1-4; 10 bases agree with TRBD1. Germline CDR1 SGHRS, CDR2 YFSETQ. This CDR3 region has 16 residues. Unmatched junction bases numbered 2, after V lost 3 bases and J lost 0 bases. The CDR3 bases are TGCGCCAGCAGCTCCGGGACAGGGGCAACTAATGAAAAACTGTTTTTT. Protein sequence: CASSSGTGATNEKLFF.

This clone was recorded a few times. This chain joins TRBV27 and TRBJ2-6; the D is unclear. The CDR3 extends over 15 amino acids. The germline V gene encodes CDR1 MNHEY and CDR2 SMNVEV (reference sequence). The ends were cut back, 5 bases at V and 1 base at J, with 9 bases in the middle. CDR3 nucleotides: TGTGCCAGCAGTCCCTGGGGATCTGGGGCCAACGTCCTGACTTTC. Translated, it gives CASSPWGSGANVLTF.

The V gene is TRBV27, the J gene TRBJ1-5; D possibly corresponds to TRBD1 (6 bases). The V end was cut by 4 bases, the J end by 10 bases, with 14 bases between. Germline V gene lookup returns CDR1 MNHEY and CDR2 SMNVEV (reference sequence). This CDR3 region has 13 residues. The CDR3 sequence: CASSSGGARPQHF. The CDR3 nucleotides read TGTGCCAGCAGTTCGGGGGGCGCGCGACCCCAGCATTTT.

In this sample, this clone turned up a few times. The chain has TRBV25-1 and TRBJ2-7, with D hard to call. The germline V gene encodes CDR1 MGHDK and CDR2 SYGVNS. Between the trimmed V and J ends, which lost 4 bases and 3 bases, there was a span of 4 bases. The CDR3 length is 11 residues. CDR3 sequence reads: CASSGYYEQYF. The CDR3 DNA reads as TGTGCCAGCAGTGGTTACTACGAGCAGTACTTC.

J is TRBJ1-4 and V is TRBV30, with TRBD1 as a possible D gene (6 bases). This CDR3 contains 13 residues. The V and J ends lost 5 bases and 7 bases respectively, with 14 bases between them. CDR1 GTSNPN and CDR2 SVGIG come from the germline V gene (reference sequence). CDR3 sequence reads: CAWGSGAGEKLFF. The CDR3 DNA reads TGTGCCTGGGGATCAGGGGCAGGTGAAAAACTGTTTTTT.